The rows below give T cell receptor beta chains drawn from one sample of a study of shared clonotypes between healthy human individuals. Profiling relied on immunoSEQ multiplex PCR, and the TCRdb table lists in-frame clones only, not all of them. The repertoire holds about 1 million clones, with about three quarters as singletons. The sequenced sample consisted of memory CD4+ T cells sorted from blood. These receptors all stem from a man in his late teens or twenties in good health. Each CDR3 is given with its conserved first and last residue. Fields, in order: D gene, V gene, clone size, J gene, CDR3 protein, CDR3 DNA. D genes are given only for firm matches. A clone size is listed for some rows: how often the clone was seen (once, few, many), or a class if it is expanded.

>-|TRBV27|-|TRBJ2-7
CASTPGRVGKVGEQYF
TGTGCCAGCACCCCGGGTCGCGTCGGAAAGGTCGGCGAGCAGTACTTC
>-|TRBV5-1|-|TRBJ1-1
CASRGRDGNTEAFF
TGCGCCAGCAGGGGCCGGGACGGGAACACTGAAGCTTTCTTT
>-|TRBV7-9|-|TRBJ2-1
CASTLGVMGTVRNNEQFF
TGTGCCAGCACCCTTGGGGTCATGGGGACGGTCCGCAACAATGAGCAGTTCTTC
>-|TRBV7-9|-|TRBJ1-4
CASSLDGGRDEKLFF
TGTGCCAGCAGCTTAGACGGGGGGAGAGACGAAAAACTGTTTTTT
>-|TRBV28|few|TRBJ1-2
CASSPHPGDNYGYTF
TGTGCCAGCAGTCCCCACCCAGGGGATAACTATGGCTACACCTTC
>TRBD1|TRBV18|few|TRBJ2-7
CASSVDRGRYEQYF
TGTGCCAGCTCAGTAGACAGGGGGCGGTACGAGCAGTACTTC
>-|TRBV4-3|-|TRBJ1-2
CASSRQSGYGYTF
TGCGCCAGCAGCCGACAGTCTGGCTATGGCTACACCTTC
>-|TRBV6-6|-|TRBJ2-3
CATGRGTDTQYF
TGTGCCACGGGACGCGGCACAGATACGCAGTATTTT
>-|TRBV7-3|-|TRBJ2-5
CASSLRTDQETQYF
TGTGCCAGCAGCTTGAGGACAGATCAAGAGACCCAGTACTTC
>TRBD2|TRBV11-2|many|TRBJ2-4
CASSWDPSSGVAKNIQYF
TGTGCCAGCAGCTGGGACCCTTCTAGCGGGGTAGCCAAAAACATTCAGTACTTC
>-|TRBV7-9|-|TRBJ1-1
CASSLVSGMNTEAFF
TGTGCCAGCAGCTTAGTCTCAGGGATGAACACTGAAGCTTTCTTT
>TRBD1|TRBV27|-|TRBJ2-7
CASSRTGGIGEQYF
TGTGCCAGCAGTCGAACAGGGGGTATCGGCGAGCAGTACTTC
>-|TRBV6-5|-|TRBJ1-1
CASSWTLNTEAFF
TGTGCCAGCAGTTGGACGTTGAACACTGAAGCTTTCTTT
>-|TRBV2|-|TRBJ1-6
CASSVGDSNSPLHF
TGTGCCAGCAGTGTGGGTGACAGTAATTCACCCCTCCACTTT
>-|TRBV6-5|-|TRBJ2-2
CASRESGVVGELFF
TGTGCCAGCAGGGAGTCGGGGGTTGTCGGGGAGCTGTTTTTT
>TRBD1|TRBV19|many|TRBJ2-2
CASGAGGASGELFF
TGTGCCAGTGGGGCAGGGGGCGCTTCCGGGGAGCTGTTTTTT
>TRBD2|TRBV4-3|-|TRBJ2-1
CASSQDRTSGEQFF
TGCGCCAGCAGCCAAGATAGGACTAGCGGCGAGCAGTTCTTC
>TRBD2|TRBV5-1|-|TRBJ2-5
CASSLAGGRETQYF
TGCGCCAGCAGCCTAGCGGGAGGGCGGGAGACCCAGTACTTC
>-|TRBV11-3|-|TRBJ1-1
CASSSDGTLEAFF
TGTGCCAGCAGCTCGGACGGGACGCTAGAAGCTTTCTTT
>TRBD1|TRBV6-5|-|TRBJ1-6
CASSYVQGVDSPLHF
TGTGCCAGCAGTTACGTGCAGGGGGTGGATTCACCCCTCCACTTT
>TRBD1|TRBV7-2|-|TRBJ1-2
CASSLGLDRGVGYTF
TGTGCCAGCAGCTTAGGCCTCGACAGGGGGGTCGGCTACACCTTC
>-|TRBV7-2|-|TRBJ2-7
CASSLVFGGTYEQYF
TGTGCCAGCAGCTTAGTCTTCGGGGGCACGTACGAGCAGTACTTC
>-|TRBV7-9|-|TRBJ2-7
CASSLSLNEQYF
TGTGCCAGCAGCCTCTCCCTAAACGAGCAGTACTTC
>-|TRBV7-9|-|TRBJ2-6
CASSLEGLTNVLTF
TGTGCCAGCAGCTTAGAGGGGCTAACCAACGTCCTGACTTTC
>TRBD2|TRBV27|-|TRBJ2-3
CASSRLAGGQRTQYF
TGTGCCAGCAGTCGGCTAGCGGGGGGGCAACGAACGCAGTATTTT
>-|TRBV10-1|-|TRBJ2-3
CASRGPQKTDTQYF
TGCGCCAGCAGAGGGCCACAGAAAACAGATACGCAGTATTTT
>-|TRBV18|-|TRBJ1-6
CASSPQGATTVPLHF
TGTGCCAGCTCACCACAGGGCGCAACGACGGTACCCCTCCACTTT
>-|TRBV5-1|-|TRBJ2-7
CASSRVYDYEQYF
TGCGCCAGCAGCCGGGTCTACGACTACGAGCAGTACTTC
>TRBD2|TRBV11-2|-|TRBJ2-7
CASSLSGTSAYEQYF
TGTGCCAGCAGCTTAAGCGGGACTAGCGCGTACGAGCAGTACTTC
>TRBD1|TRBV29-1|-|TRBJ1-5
CSVLGQSNQPQHF
TGCAGCGTCCTGGGACAGTCCAATCAGCCCCAGCATTTT
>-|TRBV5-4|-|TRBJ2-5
CASSSAGVRAETQYF
TGTGCCAGCAGCTCGGCCGGAGTCAGGGCTGAGACCCAGTACTTC
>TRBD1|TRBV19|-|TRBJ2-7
CASGQGANEQYF
TGTGCCAGTGGACAGGGGGCCAACGAGCAGTACTTC
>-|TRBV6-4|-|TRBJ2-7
CARPRPITYEQYF
TGTGCCAGACCCAGGCCGATAACCTACGAGCAGTACTTC
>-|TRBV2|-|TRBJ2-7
CASSEASTVPNEQYF
TGTGCCAGCAGTGAAGCGTCTACCGTACCGAACGAGCAGTACTTC
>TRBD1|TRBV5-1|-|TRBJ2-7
CASSSIGQGLEQYF
TGCGCCAGCAGCTCTATCGGACAGGGCCTCGAGCAGTACTTC
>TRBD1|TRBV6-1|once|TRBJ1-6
CASSAGGFDNSPLHF
TGTGCCAGCAGCGCAGGGGGGTTCGATAATTCACCCCTCCACTTT
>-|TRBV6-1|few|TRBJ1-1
CASSMIDVIAFF
TGTGCCAGCAGCATGATCGACGTTATAGCTTTCTTT
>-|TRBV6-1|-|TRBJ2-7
CASSVQGYEQYF
TGTGCCAGCAGTGTTCAGGGGTACGAGCAGTACTTC
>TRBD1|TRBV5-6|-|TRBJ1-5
CASSRTGETYQPQHF
TGTGCCAGCAGCCGGACAGGGGAGACGTATCAGCCCCAGCATTTT
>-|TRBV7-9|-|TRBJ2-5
CASSFLETQYF
TGTGCCAGCAGCTTTTTGGAGACCCAGTACTTC
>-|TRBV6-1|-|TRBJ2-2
CASSEHGRTGELFF
TGTGCCAGCAGTGAACATGGCCGAACCGGGGAGCTGTTTTTT
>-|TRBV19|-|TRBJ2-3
CASNLGDTQYF
TGTGCCAGTAACTTAGGTGATACGCAGTATTTT
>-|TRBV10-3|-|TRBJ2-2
CAISESTGHTGELFF
TGTGCCATCAGTGAATCTACAGGGCACACCGGGGAGCTGTTTTTT
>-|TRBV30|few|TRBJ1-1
CAWSRVGAEAFF
TGTGCCTGGAGTCGGGTAGGCGCTGAAGCTTTCTTT
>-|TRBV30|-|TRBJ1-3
CAWSEYGNTIYF
TGTGCCTGGAGTGAGTATGGAAACACCATATATTTT
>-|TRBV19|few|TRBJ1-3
CASSRRDTSSGNTIYF
TGTGCCAGTAGTAGGAGGGACACGAGCTCTGGAAACACCATATATTTT
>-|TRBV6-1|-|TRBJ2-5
CASSVTGPETQYF
TGTGCCAGCAGTGTTACAGGGCCGGAGACCCAGTACTTC
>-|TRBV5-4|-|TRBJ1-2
CASSLGGAGRPAGYTF
TGTGCCAGCAGCTTGGGCGGGGCAGGGAGGCCTGCTGGCTACACCTTC
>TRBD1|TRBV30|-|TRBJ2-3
CAWRRTGGTDTQYF
TGTGCCTGGAGGAGGACAGGGGGAACAGATACGCAGTATTTT